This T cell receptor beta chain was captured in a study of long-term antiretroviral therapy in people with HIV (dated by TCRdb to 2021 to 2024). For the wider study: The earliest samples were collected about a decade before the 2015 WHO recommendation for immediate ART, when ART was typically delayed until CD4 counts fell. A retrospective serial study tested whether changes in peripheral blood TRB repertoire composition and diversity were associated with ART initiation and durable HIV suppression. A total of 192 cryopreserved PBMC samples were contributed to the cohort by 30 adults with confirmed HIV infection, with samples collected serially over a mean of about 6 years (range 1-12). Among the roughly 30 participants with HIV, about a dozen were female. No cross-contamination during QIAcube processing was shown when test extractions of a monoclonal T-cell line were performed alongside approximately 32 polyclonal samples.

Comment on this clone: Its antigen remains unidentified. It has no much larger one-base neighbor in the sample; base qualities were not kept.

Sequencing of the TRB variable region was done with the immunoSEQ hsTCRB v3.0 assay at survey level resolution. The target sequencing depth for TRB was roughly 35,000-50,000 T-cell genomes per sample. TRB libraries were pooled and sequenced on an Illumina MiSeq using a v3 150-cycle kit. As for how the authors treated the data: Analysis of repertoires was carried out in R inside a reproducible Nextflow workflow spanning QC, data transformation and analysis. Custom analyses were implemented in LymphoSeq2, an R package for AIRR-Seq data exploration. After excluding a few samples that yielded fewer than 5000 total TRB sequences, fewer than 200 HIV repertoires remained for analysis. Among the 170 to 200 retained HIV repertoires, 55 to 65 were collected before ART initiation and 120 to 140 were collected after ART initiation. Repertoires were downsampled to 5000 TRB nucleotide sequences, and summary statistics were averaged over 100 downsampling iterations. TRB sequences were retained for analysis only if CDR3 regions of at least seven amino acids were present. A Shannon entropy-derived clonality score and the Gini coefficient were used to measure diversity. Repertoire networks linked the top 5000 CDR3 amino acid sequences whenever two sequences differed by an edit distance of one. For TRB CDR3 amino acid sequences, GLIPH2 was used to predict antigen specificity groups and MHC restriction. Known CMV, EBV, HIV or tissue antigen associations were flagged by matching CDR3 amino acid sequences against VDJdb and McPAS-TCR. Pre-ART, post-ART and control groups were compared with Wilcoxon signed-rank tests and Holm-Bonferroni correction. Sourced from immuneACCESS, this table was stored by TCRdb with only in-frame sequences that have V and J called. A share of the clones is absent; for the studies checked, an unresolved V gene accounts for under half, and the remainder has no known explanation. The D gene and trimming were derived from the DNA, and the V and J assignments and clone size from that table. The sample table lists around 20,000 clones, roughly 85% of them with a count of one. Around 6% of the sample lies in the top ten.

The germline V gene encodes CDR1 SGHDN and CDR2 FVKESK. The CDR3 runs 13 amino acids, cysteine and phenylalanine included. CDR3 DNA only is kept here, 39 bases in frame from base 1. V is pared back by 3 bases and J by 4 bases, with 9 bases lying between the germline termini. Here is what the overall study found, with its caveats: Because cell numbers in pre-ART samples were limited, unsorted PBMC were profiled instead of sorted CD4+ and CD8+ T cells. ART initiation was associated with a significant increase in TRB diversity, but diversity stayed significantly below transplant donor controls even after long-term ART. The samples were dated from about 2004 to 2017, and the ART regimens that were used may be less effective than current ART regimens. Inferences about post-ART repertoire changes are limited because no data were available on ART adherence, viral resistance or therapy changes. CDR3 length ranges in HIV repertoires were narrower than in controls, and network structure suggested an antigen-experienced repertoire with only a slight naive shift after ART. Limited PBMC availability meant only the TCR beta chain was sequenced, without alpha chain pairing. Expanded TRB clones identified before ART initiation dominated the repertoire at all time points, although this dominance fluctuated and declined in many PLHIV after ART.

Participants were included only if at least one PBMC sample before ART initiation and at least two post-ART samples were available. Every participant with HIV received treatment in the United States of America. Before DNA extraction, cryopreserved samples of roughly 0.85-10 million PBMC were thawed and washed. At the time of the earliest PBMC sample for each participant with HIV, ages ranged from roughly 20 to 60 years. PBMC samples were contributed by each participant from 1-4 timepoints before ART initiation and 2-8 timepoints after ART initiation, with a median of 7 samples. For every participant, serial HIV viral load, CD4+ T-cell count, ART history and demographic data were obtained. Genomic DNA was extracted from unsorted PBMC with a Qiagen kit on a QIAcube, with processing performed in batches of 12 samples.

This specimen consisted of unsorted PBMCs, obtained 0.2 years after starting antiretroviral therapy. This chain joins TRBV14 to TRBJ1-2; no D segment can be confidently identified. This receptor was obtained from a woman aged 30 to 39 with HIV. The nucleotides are TGTGCCAGCAGCCATCGACGGAGCTATGGCTACACCTTC. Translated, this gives CASSHRRSYGYTF.